This entry is about one T cell receptor (beta chain). Its antigen is unknown. The data originate from a study of STAT5B mutations in CD4+ large granular lymphocyte leukemia. Study findings and constraints: Main leukemic clonotypes were patient-specific, but around 25% appeared at low frequency elsewhere. 8/27 top patient clones versus 2/35 control clones were TRBV06-family. Patient CD4-sorted repertoires stayed more clonal than healthy ones after leukemic-clone removal.

TCRdb's copy holds only in-frame clones and misses some; the assay was immunoSEQ multiplex PCR. Counted here are under 40,000 clones, 71% occurring once; the ten biggest clones make up roughly 0.44%. Germline V lookup: CDR1 WNHNN, CDR2 SYGVQD (reference sequence). The J segment lost 3 bases and the V segment lost 5 bases, leaving 7 bases of the junction unmatched. The CDR3 contains 16 residues. The chain employs TRBV10-1 and TRBJ2-3; 11 bases are a match to TRBD2. The receptor was isolated from a human donor in good health. The sequenced sample consisted of CD4+ T cells from blood buffy coats. The CDR3 DNA reads as TGCGCCAGCAGTCCTCGCCTAGCGGGGGGTACAGATACGCAGTATTTT. This translates into CASSPRLAGGTDTQYF.